These 13 T cell receptor beta chains originate from one sample sequenced in a study of early stage breast cancer tumors. Clones were sequenced by immunoSEQ multiplex PCR, and TCRdb holds only the in-frame ones, with some missing. The data contain roughly 30,000 clones, 50% to 75% of them seen just once; the ten biggest clones take up more than 7%. The sequencing sample was made of breast tumor tissue. The source is a person aged 50 to 59 with breast cancer.

This clone was picked up a small number of times. The V gene is TRBV18, the J gene TRBJ1-4; TRBD1 agrees at 8 bases. CDR1 is KGHSH, CDR2 LQKENI, per germline. This CDR3 contains 18 residues. Germline trimming cut 6 bases from V and 6 bases from J; bases unmatched to any gene: 18. The CDR3 reads CASSQEGTGRMWDEKLFF. DNA of the CDR3: TGTGCCAGCTCCCAGGAGGGGACAGGAAGAATGTGGGATGAAAAACTGTTTTTT.

About this clone itself: This CDR3 is also generated by other DNA sequences in the sample. The chain has TRBV27 and TRBJ1-5; no clear D. The germline V and J ends were trimmed by 3 bases and 7 bases, with 13 bases remaining between them. This CDR3 has 14 amino acids. Germline values: CDR1 MNHEY, CDR2 SMNVEV (reference sequence). CDR3 in amino acids: CASSFGAGGQPQHF. CDR3 nucleotide sequence: TGTGCCAGCAGTTTCGGTGCGGGCGGCCAGCCCCAGCATTTT.

This chain uses TRBV6-6 with TRBJ2-1; TRBD2 matches at 7 bases. Germline values: CDR1 MNHNY, CDR2 SVGAGI (reference sequence). V lost 5 bases to trimming and J lost 2 bases; unmatched junction nucleotides: 6. This CDR3 contains 15 residues. CDR3 in DNA: TGTGCCAGCAGTAACTTAGCGGGCACCTACAATGAGCAGTTCTTC. It yields the protein CASSNLAGTYNEQFF.

This sequence joins TRBV19 and TRBJ2-3, with D uncertain. There are 16 residues in the CDR3. V was pared by 5 bases and J by 2 bases, with 17 bases between. CDR1 is LNHDA and CDR2 is SQIVND in the germline V gene (reference sequence). The CDR3 loop reads CASSYGDGTFTDTQYF. CDR3 sequence (DNA): TGTGCCAGTAGTTATGGCGACGGCACCTTCACAGATACGCAGTATTTT.

The J gene is TRBJ1-2, the V gene TRBV14; D unresolved. CDR3 size: 13 residues. The germline V gene encodes CDR1 SGHDN and CDR2 FVKESK. With 2 bases removed from V and 6 bases from J, the gap between germline ends came to 10 bases. In DNA form, the CDR3 reads TGTGCCAGCAGCCAAAGTGGGCGGCATGGCTACACCTTC. Amino acids: CASSQSGRHGYTF.

The genes are TRBV2 and TRBJ2-7; TRBD2 matches 9 bases. The CDR3 sequence is 14 residues long. The V and J ends lost 1 base and 9 bases, in that order; junction bases with no gene match: 7. Germline-derived CDR1 and CDR2 are SNHLY and FYNNEI. The CDR3 bases are TGTGCCAGCAGTGAAGAAGCGGGAGGACTCGGGCAGTACTTC. Residues: CASSEEAGGLGQYF.

This clone was recorded only once. The V gene is TRBV5-1, the J gene TRBJ2-7; D not resolved. Looked up from germline, CDR1 is SGHRS and CDR2 is YFSETQ. The CDR3 consists of 12 residues. V lost 4 bases to trimming and J lost 3 bases, with 8 bases between them. In DNA form, the CDR3 reads TGCGCCAGCAGCCTTGTAAACTACGAGCAGTACTTC. Its protein is CASSLVNYEQYF.

V and J are TRBV7-2 and TRBJ2-5; D is unclear. V lost 4 bases, J lost 5 bases, and 17 bases lay in between. The CDR3 extends over 15 amino acids. Germline V lookup: CDR1 SGHTA, CDR2 FQGNSA. CDR3 sequence (DNA): TGTGCCAGCAGCTATGGTAACGGACCTCAGGAGACCCAGTACTTC. The encoded protein is CASSYGNGPQETQYF.

This chain uses TRBV5-1 with TRBJ1-1, with 7 bases matching TRBD1. This CDR3 has 19 residues. V dropped 4 bases and J dropped 0; count of bases not matched to a gene: 18. Germline CDR1 and CDR2: SGHRS and YFSETQ. The CDR3 spells CASSRNRHTGVYVNTEAFF. CDR3 sequence (DNA): TGCGCCAGCAGCAGAAACCGACATACAGGGGTTTATGTGAACACTGAAGCTTTCTTT.

The rearrangement links TRBV7-8 to TRBJ2-3; D may be TRBD1 (6 bases). The CDR3 spans 15 residues. With 5 bases removed from V and 0 bases from J, the gap between germline ends came to 12 bases. The germline CDR1 and CDR2 sequences are SGHVS and FQNEAQ. CDR3 in DNA: TGTGCCAGCAGCCGCTCAGGGGCTAGCACAGATACGCAGTATTTT. It yields the protein CASSRSGASTDTQYF.

This clone was seen a few times. The chain couples TRBV2 to TRBJ1-2, with 9 nucleotides matching TRBD1. This CDR3 is 16 amino acids long. The junction had 9 bases not matched to a gene; V was cut back by 2 bases and J by 5 bases. Germline assignment: CDR1 SNHLY and CDR2 FYNNEI. This chain's CDR3 is CASSERGQGGRYGYTF. The CDR3 coding sequence is TGTGCCAGCAGTGAAAGGGGACAGGGAGGACGGTATGGCTACACCTTC.

The genes are TRBV6-5 and TRBJ2-7; D may be TRBD1 (6 bases). The length of the CDR3 is 15 residues. V was pared by 0 bases and J by 2 bases, with 11 bases between. The germline CDR1 and CDR2 sequences are MNHEY and SVGAGI. The CDR3 DNA reads TGTGCCAGCAGTTACTCCCAGTCAGGGGCCTACGAGCAGTACTTC. Translation: CASSYSQSGAYEQYF.

In its sample, this clone was seen a few times. The V call is TRBV9, the J call TRBJ2-5, with TRBD1 matching over 9 bases. This CDR3 spans 14 amino acids. CDR1 is SGDLS and CDR2 is YYNGEE in the germline V gene. V trimming: 2 bases; J trimming: 4 bases; junction bases outside the gene matches: 3. The CDR3: CASSVGQGLETQYF. CDR3 DNA: TGTGCCAGCAGCGTCGGACAGGGGCTAGAGACCCAGTACTTC.